This T cell receptor beta chain is drawn from a study of Graves' ophthalmopathy and Graves' hyperthyroidism. Study findings and constraints: The blood repertoire also included most expanded thyroid clonotypes above 0.001 frequency. The model achieved 70.59% sensitivity and over 72% specificity for ophthalmopathy progression.

Investigators amplified TCR beta CDR3 regions from RNA transcripts. HTBI-primed RT-PCR formed the first round, and a multiplex PCR formed the second. TCRdb independently ran MiXCR on the multiplex PCR reads; one entry per CDR3 protein. Here the sample spans 620,000 or so distinct CDR3 sequences, about 20% being singletons. This clonotype was counted at least ten times. Its antigen remains unknown. J gave up 4 bases and V 6 bases, and 9 bases lay outside the gene matches. The CDR3 totals 15 residues. The germline gives CDR1 SEHNR, CDR2 FQNEAQ (reference sequence). This chain links TRBV7-9 with TRBJ1-1; 9 bases are shared with TRBD1. The receptor was isolated from a woman aged 18-29 years with stable Graves' hyperthyroidism. Some clones in this sample may be carry-over from other donors' samples. The sequencing input was peripheral blood. The chain's CDR3 is CASSTQGARGTEAFF. DNA of the CDR3: TGTGCCAGCAGTACACAGGGGGCGAGGGGCACTGAAGCTTTCTTT.